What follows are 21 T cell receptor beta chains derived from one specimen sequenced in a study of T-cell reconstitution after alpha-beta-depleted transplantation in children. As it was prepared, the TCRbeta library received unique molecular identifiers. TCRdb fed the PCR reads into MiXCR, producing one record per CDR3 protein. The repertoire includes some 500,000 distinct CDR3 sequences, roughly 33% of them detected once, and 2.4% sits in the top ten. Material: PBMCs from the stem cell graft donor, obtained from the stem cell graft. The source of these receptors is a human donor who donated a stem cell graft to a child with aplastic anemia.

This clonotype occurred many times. The CDR3 loop reads CASSYGVMETQYF. The CDR3 coding sequence is TGTGCCAGCAGCTATGGGGTTATGGAGACCCAGTACTTC. The rearrangement joins TRBV7-2 to TRBJ2-5; D is uncertain. Trimming pared 4 bases from V and 5 bases from J, leaving 11 bases between. Germline V gene lookup returns CDR1 SGHTA and CDR2 FQGNSA. The length of the CDR3 is 13 residues.

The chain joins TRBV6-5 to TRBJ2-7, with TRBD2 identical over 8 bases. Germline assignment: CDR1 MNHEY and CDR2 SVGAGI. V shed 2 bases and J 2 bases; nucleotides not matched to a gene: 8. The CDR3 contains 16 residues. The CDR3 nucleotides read TGTGCCAGCAGTTACGTTACCGGGAGGGCCCCCTACGAGCAGTACTTC. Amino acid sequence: CASSYVTGRAPYEQYF.

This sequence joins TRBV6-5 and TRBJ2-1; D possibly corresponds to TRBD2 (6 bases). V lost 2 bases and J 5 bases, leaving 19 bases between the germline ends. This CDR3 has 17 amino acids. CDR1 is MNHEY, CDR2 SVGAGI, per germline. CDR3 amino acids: CASSYGGRPQMHNEQFF. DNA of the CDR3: TGTGCCAGCAGTTACGGGGGGAGACCCCAGATGCACAATGAGCAGTTCTTC.

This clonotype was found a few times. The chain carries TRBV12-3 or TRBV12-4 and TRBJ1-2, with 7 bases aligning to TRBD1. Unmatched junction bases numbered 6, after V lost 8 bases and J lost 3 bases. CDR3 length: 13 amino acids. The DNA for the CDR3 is TGTGCCAGCGGGTTAACAGGGGACTATGGCTACACCTTC. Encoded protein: CASGLTGDYGYTF.

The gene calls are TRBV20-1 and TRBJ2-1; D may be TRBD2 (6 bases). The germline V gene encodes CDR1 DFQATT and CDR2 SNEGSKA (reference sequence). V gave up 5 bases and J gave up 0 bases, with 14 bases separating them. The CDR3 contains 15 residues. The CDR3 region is CSAGVADSSYNEQFF. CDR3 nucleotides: TGCAGTGCTGGAGTAGCGGACTCCTCCTACAATGAGCAGTTCTTC.

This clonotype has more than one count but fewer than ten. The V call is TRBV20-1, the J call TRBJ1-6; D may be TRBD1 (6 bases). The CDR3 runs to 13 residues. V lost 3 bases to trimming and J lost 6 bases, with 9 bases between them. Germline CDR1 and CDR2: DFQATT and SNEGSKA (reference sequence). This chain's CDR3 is CSASVDSNSPLHF. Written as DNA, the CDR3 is TGCAGTGCTAGTGTGGACAGTAATTCACCCCTCCACTTT.

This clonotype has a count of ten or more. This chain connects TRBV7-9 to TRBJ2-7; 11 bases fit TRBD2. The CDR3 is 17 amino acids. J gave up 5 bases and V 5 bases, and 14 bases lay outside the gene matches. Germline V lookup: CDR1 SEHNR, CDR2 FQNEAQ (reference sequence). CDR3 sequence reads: CASSPHCTSGSFHEQYV. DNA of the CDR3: TGTGCCAGCAGCCCACATTGCACTAGCGGGAGCTTCCACGAGCAGTACGTC.

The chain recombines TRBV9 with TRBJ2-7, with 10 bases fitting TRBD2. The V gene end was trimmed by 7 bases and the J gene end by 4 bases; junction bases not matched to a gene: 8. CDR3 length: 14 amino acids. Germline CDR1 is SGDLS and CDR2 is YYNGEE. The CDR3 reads CASPGAGGIYEQYV. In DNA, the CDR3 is TGTGCCAGCCCGGGAGCGGGAGGGATATACGAGCAGTACGTC.

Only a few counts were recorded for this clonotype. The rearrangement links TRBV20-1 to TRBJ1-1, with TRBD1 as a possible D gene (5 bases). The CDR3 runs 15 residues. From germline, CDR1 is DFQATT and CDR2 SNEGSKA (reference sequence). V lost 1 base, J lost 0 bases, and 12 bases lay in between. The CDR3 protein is CSARVGAFMNTEAFF. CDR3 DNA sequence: TGCAGTGCTAGAGTAGGGGCATTCATGAACACTGAAGCTTTCTTT.

Written as DNA, the CDR3 is TGTGCCAGCAGCTTGGCAGCCTATGGCTACACCTTC. Translated, it gives CASSLAAYGYTF. The chain is built from TRBV5-5 and TRBJ1-2; D is unresolved. This CDR3 spans 12 amino acids. CDR1 is SGHKS, CDR2 YYEKEE, per germline (reference sequence). The germline V and J ends were trimmed by 0 bases and 4 bases, with 4 bases remaining between them.

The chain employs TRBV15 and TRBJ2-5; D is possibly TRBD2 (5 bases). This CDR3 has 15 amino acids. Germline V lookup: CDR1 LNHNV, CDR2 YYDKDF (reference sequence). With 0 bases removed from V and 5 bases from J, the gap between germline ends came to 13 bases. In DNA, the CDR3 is TGTGCCACCAGCAGAGATAAGGGAGACTGGGAGACCCAGTACTTC. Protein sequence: CATSRDKGDWETQYF.

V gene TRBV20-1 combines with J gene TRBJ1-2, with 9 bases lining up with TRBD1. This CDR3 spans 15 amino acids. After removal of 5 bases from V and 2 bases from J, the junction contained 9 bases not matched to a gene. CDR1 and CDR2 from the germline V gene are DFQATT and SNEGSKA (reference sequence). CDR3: CSAPTGGSTNYGYTF. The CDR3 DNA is TGCAGTGCTCCTACAGGGGGCTCTACCAACTATGGCTACACCTTC.

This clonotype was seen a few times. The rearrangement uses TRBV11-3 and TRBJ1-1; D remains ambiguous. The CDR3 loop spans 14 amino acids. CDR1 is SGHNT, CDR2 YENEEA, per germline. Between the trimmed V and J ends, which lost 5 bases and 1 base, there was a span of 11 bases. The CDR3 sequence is CASSLLLPNTEAFF. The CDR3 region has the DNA TGTGCCAGCAGCCTGTTGTTACCGAACACTGAAGCTTTCTTT.

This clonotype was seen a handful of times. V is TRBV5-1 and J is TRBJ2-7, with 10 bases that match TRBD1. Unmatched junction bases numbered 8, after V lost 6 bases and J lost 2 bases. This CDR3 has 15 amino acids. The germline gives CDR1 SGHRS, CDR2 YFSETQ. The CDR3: CASTPGGQGAYEQYF. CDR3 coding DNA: TGCGCCAGCACCCCAGGAGGACAGGGGGCCTACGAGCAGTACTTC.

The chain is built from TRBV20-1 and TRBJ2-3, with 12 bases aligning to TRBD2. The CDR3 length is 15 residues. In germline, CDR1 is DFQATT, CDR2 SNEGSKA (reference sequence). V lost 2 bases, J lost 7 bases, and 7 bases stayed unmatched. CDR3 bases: TGCAGTGCTAGACAACTAGCGGGAGGACGATATACGCAGTATTTT. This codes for CSARQLAGGRYTQYF.

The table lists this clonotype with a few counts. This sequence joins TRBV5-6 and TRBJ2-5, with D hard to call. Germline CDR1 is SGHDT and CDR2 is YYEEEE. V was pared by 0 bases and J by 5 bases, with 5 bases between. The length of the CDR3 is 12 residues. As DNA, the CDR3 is TGTGCCAGCAGCTTGGTGAGCGAGACCCAGTACTTC. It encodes CASSLVSETQYF.

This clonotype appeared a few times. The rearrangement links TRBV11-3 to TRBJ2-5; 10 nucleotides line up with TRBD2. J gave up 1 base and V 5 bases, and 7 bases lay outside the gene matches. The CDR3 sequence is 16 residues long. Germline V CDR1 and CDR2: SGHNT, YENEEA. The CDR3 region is CASSAGLAALQETQYF. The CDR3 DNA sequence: TGTGCCAGCAGCGCTGGACTAGCGGCGCTCCAAGAGACCCAGTACTTC. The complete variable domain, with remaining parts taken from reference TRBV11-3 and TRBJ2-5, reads EAGVVQSPRYKIIEKKQPVAFWCNPISGHNTLYWYLQNLGQGPELLIRYENEEAVDDSQLPKDRFSAERLKGVDSTLKIQPAELGDSAVYLCASSAGLAALQETQYFGPGTRLLVL.

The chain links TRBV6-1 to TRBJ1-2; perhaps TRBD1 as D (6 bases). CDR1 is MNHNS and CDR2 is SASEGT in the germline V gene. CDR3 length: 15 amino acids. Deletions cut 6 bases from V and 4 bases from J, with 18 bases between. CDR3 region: CASRTAEGETYGYTF. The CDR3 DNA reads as TGTGCCAGCAGAACCGCGGAGGGGGAAACCTATGGCTACACCTTC.

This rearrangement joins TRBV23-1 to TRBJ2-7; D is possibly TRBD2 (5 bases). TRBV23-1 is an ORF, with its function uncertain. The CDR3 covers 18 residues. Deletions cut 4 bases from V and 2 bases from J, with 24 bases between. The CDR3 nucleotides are TGCGCCAGCAGTCCTCCCACAGCGCCCGGCAGAGGGCCCTACGAGCAGTACTTC. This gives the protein CASSPPTAPGRGPYEQYF.

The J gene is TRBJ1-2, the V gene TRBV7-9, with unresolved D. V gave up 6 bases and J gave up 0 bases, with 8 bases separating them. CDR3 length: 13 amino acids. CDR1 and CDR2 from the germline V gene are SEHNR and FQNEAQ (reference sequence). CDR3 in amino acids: CASRAWTNYGYTF. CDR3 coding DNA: TGTGCCAGCAGGGCGTGGACTAACTATGGCTACACCTTC.

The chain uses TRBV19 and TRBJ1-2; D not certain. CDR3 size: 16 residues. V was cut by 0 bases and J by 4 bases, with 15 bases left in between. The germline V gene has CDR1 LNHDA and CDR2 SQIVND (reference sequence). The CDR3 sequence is CASSIDPPAGFYGYTF. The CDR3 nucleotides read TGTGCCAGTAGTATAGATCCACCGGCAGGTTTCTATGGCTACACCTTC. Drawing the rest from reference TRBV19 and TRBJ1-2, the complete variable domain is DGGITQSPKYLFRKEGQNVTLSCEQNLNHDAMYWYRQDPGQGLRLIYYSQIVNDFQKGDIAEGYSVSREKKESFPLTVTSAQKNPTAFYLCASSIDPPAGFYGYTFGSGTRLTVV.